A selection of T cell receptor beta chains follows, all from one sample in a study of shared clonotypes between healthy human individuals. TCRdb's table, derived via immunoSEQ multiplex PCR, lists solely in-frame clones and lacks some. The table shows millions of clones, with approximately 95% occurring only once. The sample was naive CD4+ T cells from PBMCs. These TCRs come from a man younger than 35 in good health. Some clones in this sample may be carry-over from other donors' samples. Both conserved end residues are part of each CDR3. D genes are given only for firm matches. Part of the rows lack a size; the others show once, few, many or a class for expanded clones.

-	TRBV28	-	TRBJ1-2	TGTGCCAGCAGTCGGGACGGCAACTATGGCTACACCTTC	CASSRDGNYGYTF
-	TRBV7-9	-	TRBJ2-7	TGTGCCAGCAGCTCTGCTACGAGGTCCGGGGATTACGAGCAGTACTTC	CASSSATRSGDYEQYF
-	TRBV27	TRBD2	TRBJ2-2	TGTGCCAGCAGTTTATGGCGGGAGGGCCGATTCACCGGGGAGCTGTTTTTT	CASSLWREGRFTGELFF
-	TRBV5-1	-	TRBJ2-1	TGCGCCAGCAGCAAATCTGGTCCGGGAGCCAACAATGAGCAGTTCTTC	CASSKSGPGANNEQFF
-	TRBV2	-	TRBJ2-2	TGTGCCTCCAGTGAAGTTACGACGAACACCGGGGAGCTGTTTTTT	CASSEVTTNTGELFF
-	TRBV10-3	TRBD2	TRBJ2-1	TGTGCCATCAGTGAGTCGAGCGGGAGGGACTACAATGAGCAGTTCTTC	CAISESSGRDYNEQFF
-	TRBV18	-	TRBJ2-7	TGTGCCAGCTCACCACTGCTAGGGACACCGTACGAGCAGTACTTC	CASSPLLGTPYEQYF
-	TRBV27	-	TRBJ1-1	TGTGCCAGCAGTTACTCGAGGGACACTGAAGCTTTCTTT	CASSYSRDTEAFF
-	TRBV7-2	-	TRBJ1-3	TGTGCCAGCAGCTTAGCGGGCAGGGTAGGCTCTGGAAACACCATATATTTT	CASSLAGRVGSGNTIYF
-	TRBV6-6	-	TRBJ1-5	TGTGCCAGCAGTGAGGGGCAGGGCAGCAATCAGCCCCAGCATTTT	CASSEGQGSNQPQHF
-	TRBV7-3	TRBD1	TRBJ1-1	TGTGCCAGCAGCTCCGGGACAGGGAACACTGAAGCTTTCTTT	CASSSGTGNTEAFF
-	TRBV7-3	-	TRBJ2-3	TGTGCCAGCAGCTTATTGGGACAAGCCAATACGCAGTATTTT	CASSLLGQANTQYF
-	TRBV6-1	-	TRBJ1-2	TGTGCCAGCGAGCTGATGGGGGCCGCTGGTGGCTACACCTTC	CASELMGAAGGYTF
-	TRBV5-1	-	TRBJ1-1	TGCGCCAGCAGCTTGGAGGCACTGAACACTGAAGCTTTCTTT	CASSLEALNTEAFF
-	TRBV5-1	TRBD2	TRBJ2-3	TGCGCCAGCAGCACAGGTCTAGCGGGATACACAGATACGCAGTATTTT	CASSTGLAGYTDTQYF
once	TRBV29-1	TRBD1	TRBJ2-7	TGCAGCGCTGGACAGGGGGCCTGGAGCGAGCAGTACTTC	CSAGQGAWSEQYF
-	TRBV7-3	-	TRBJ2-3	TGTGCCAGCAGCTTAAGGGCGGGCGGGAACACAGATACGCAGTATTTT	CASSLRAGGNTDTQYF
-	TRBV5-1	-	TRBJ2-2	TGCGCCAGCAGCTCGGGAACGAACACCGGGGAGCTGTTTTTT	CASSSGTNTGELFF
-	TRBV7-7	-	TRBJ2-3	TGTGCCAGCAGCTTCGAGTTGGCAGATACGCAGTATTTT	CASSFELADTQYF
-	TRBV5-1	-	TRBJ1-3	TGCGCCAGCAGCTTGGAAGGGAGTGGTGGAAACACCATATATTTT	CASSLEGSGGNTIYF
-	TRBV28	TRBD1	TRBJ1-3	TGTGCCAGCAGTTGGACAGGGGGCCGAAACACCATATATTTT	CASSWTGGRNTIYF
-	TRBV5-4	TRBD1	TRBJ1-4	TGTGCCAGCAGCTTGGCCGGGCAGGGGGGTGAAAAACTGTTTTTT	CASSLAGQGGEKLFF
-	TRBV27	TRBD1	TRBJ1-1	TGTGCCACTAGACAGGGGGCGAGGGACACTGAAGCTTTCTTT	CATRQGARDTEAFF
-	TRBV15	TRBD2	TRBJ2-7	TGTGCCACCAGCAGAGATCGAGTAGCGGGCTCCTACGAGCAGTACTTC	CATSRDRVAGSYEQYF
-	TRBV10-3	-	TRBJ2-7	TGTGCCATCAGTGAGTCGATTTTACAGGGTGGCTACGAGCAGTACTTC	CAISESILQGGYEQYF
-	TRBV20-1	-	TRBJ2-5	TGCAGTGCCCGAGACCAAGAGACCCAGTACTTC	CSARDQETQYF
-	TRBV28	-	TRBJ1-3	TGTGCCAGCAGACCGGGCACCCGGTGGAACACCATATATTTT	CASRPGTRWNTIYF
-	TRBV5-5	TRBD2	TRBJ2-7	TGTGCCAGCAGCTTGGGGCTAGCGGGAAGGTTCTACGAGCAGTACTTC	CASSLGLAGRFYEQYF
-	TRBV5-1	-	TRBJ2-6	TGCGCCAGCAGGTCCCCTGGGGCCAACGTCCTGACTTTC	CASRSPGANVLTF
once	TRBV18	-	TRBJ1-3	TGTGCCAGCTCACTCACCCGAGCTGGAAACACCATATATTTT	CASSLTRAGNTIYF
-	TRBV2	TRBD2	TRBJ2-5	TGTGCCAGCAGTGAAGCGAGGTTTAGCGGGAGGAGTGAGACCCAGTACTTC	CASSEARFSGRSETQYF
once	TRBV12-5	-	TRBJ2-3	TGTGCTAGTGGTTTAGGTAGCACAGATACGCAGTATTTT	CASGLGSTDTQYF
-	TRBV4-3	TRBD2	TRBJ2-1	TGCGCCAGCAGCCAAGCCCTAGCGGGAGGCTCTAATGAGCAGTTCTTC	CASSQALAGGSNEQFF
-	TRBV7-9	TRBD2	TRBJ2-1	TGTGCCAGCAGCCCTCGTAGGACTAGCTCCTACAATGAGCAGTTCTTC	CASSPRRTSSYNEQFF
-	TRBV28	-	TRBJ1-3	TGTGCCCATAGGGGGTACCCTGGAAACACCATATATTTT	CAHRGYPGNTIYF
-	TRBV7-6	-	TRBJ2-5	TGTGCCAGCAGCTTAATAGAGACCCAGTACTTC	CASSLIETQYF
once	TRBV28	-	TRBJ2-5	TGTGCCAGCAGTTACTACACGACCGGGCCCTCTGCGACCCAGTACTTC	CASSYYTTGPSATQYF
-	TRBV7-2	TRBD1	TRBJ2-1	TGTGCCAGCAGCTCCGGGACAGGGGCATACAATGAGCAGTTCTTC	CASSSGTGAYNEQFF
-	TRBV21-1	-	TRBJ2-7	TGTGCCAGCAGCAATCATTGGGGTCAGACCTACGAGCAGTACTTC	CASSNHWGQTYEQYF
-	TRBV30	TRBD1	TRBJ2-7	TGCTCGGGACAGGGGATCTACGAGCAGTACTTC	CSGQGIYEQYF
once	TRBV7-8	-	TRBJ2-7	TGTGCCAGCAGCTTAGATTTGGGGGCGAACGAGCAGTACTTC	CASSLDLGANEQYF
-	TRBV27	TRBD1	TRBJ1-6	TGTGCCAGCAGAACTACAGGGGTGAGCAATTCACCCCTCCACTTT	CASRTTGVSNSPLHF
-	TRBV18	-	TRBJ1-1	TGTGCCAGCTCACCACCGGGGGGCGCACGGATGAACACTGAAGCTTTCTTT	CASSPPGGARMNTEAFF